The clone carrying this TCR beta chain was counted only a few times. This sample was included in a study of blood T cell repertoires in COVID-19. About the study: Whether acute or convalescent, the COVID-19 samples came from the United States, Italy and Spain. From T cells, B-cell-depleted T cells, or PBMCs came the material, which was cDNA or gDNA.

Per the original methods: Using reference gene primer amplification, nucleated cell counts were estimated. Sequencing was performed with immunoSEQ multiplex PCR; in TCRdb, only in-frame clones are kept and a portion is missing. V, J and clone size are those of that table, while D and trimming were read from the DNA. The repertoire holds roughly 100,000 clones, under 90% seen once, with less than 45% in the top ten. CDR1 SEHNR and CDR2 FQNEAQ come from the germline V gene (reference sequence). This CDR3 is built from 14 residues. The V gene lost 2 bases and the J gene lost 5 bases, with 10 bases spanning the gap.

This chain joins TRBV7-9 and TRBJ2-1; D gene uncertain. Sequenced sample: peripheral blood. The receptor was derived from a man older than 75 with acute or convalescent COVID-19. CDR3 protein: CASSLRTANNEQFF. The CDR3 DNA reads as TGTGCCAGCAGCTTACGAACAGCAAACAATGAGCAGTTCTTC.